This T cell receptor beta chain was retrieved from a study of early T cells in non-severe SARS-CoV-2 infection. This clonotype was seen repeatedly, ten times or more. The TCR library protocol was used to attach unique molecular identifiers. These identifiers were attached to individual cDNA molecules. TCRdb redid the calling of the 5' RACE reads with MiXCR, one entry per CDR3 protein. The table includes around 89,000 distinct CDR3 sequences, approximately 14% detected once. The TCR was taken from an adult who was a healthcare worker with PCR-confirmed SARS-CoV-2 infection or an uninfected control (not recorded which). The sequenced sample consisted of whole blood.

Here the CDR3 reads CASRDDKGHGYTF. In DNA form, the CDR3 reads TGTGCCAGCAGGGACGATAAGGGCCATGGCTACACCTTC. The rearrangement joins TRBV6-1 to TRBJ1-2, with D unclear. Deletions cut 6 bases from V and 6 bases from J, with 14 bases between. The CDR3 covers 13 residues. CDR1 is MNHNS and CDR2 is SASEGT in the germline V gene.